A selection of T cell receptor beta chains follows, all from one sample in a study of OX40 agonist ivuxolimab in advanced cancers. The table came from immunoSEQ multiplex PCR; TCRdb's copy has only in-frame clones and leaves some out. Among 60,000 to 100,000 clones listed, less than 85% were seen once. The source was CD4+ or CD8+ T cells sorted from blood, collected in a trial of the OX40 agonist ivuxolimab. All receptors derive from an adult with an advanced solid tumor such as melanoma, head and neck, liver or kidney cancer. Both conserved end residues are part of each CDR3. The order of the fields is CDR3 DNA, CDR3 protein, clone size, CDR3 length, D gene, V gene, J gene. D genes are given only for firm matches. A row's size may be missing; if present it is once, few, many or a size class.

TGCGCCAGCAGCGCACAGGGGGCGGGAGTAGAGACCCAGTACTTC,CASSAQGAGVETQYF,.,15,TRBD1,TRBV4-1,TRBJ2-5
TGTGCCAGCAGCGAGGGAATAGCGGGAGCTGATGAGACCCAGTACTTC,CASSEGIAGADETQYF,.,16,TRBD2,TRBV9,TRBJ2-5
TGTGCCAGCAGCCGAGACAGCTCTGGGGCCAACGTCCTGACTTTC,CASSRDSSGANVLTF,.,15,.,TRBV5-4,TRBJ2-6
TGCGCCAGCGGATTAGCGGGACCTAGCACAGATACGCAGTATTTT,CASGLAGPSTDTQYF,few,15,TRBD2,TRBV5-1,TRBJ2-3
TGTGCCAGTAGTATTATTCAGGGGAGGATAGATACGCAGTATTTT,CASSIIQGRIDTQYF,.,15,.,TRBV19,TRBJ2-3
TGTGCCAGCAGTTTTTCAGGGACGGTTGAAAAACTGTTTTTT,CASSFSGTVEKLFF,.,14,.,TRBV28,TRBJ1-4
TGTGCCAGCAGCTCCGGACAGGGTAACTATGGCTACACCTTC,CASSSGQGNYGYTF,.,14,TRBD1,TRBV7-9,TRBJ1-2
TGTGCCAGCAGCCTCCGGTGGAACACTGAAGCTTTCTTT,CASSLRWNTEAFF,once,13,.,TRBV6-6,TRBJ1-1
TGTGCCATCAGTCGGACCGATTCCTACGAGCAGTACTTC,CAISRTDSYEQYF,once,13,.,TRBV10-3,TRBJ2-7
TGTGCCAGCAGCTTATCCGGGACAGGATACGAGCAGTACTTC,CASSLSGTGYEQYF,once,14,TRBD1,TRBV7-9,TRBJ2-7
TGTGCCAGCAGCTTAGCATATTACACTGAAGCTTTCTTT,CASSLAYYTEAFF,.,13,.,TRBV11-2,TRBJ1-1
TGTGCCTGGACCGGAATACAGGGTTATGGCTACACCTTC,CAWTGIQGYGYTF,once,13,.,TRBV30,TRBJ1-2
TGCGCCAGCAGCTTGGCGGTATGGCAGGGGGGCCAAGAGACCCAGTACTTC,CASSLAVWQGGQETQYF,once,17,.,TRBV5-1,TRBJ2-5
TGTGCCAGCGGACCAGGCACAGATACGCAGTATTTT,CASGPGTDTQYF,.,12,.,TRBV2,TRBJ2-3
TGTGCCAGCTCACCACCCGGGACAGGGTCCTCTGGAAACACCATATATTTT,CASSPPGTGSSGNTIYF,.,17,TRBD1,TRBV18,TRBJ1-3
TGTGCCAGCAGCTTGGAGTGGGTCCGGGAGACCCAGTACTTC,CASSLEWVRETQYF,.,14,.,TRBV5-4,TRBJ2-5
TGTGCCAGCAGTGAATACAGGGCCGGCAATCAGCCCCAGCATTTT,CASSEYRAGNQPQHF,.,15,.,TRBV6-1,TRBJ1-5
TGTGCCAGCAGTGACAGGGGCTTAAACACTGAAGCTTTCTTT,CASSDRGLNTEAFF,.,14,TRBD1,TRBV28,TRBJ1-1